The clone carrying this T cell receptor (beta chain) was picked up a small number of times. This sample was taken from a study of T-cell reconstitution after alpha-beta-depleted transplantation in children. The CDR3 has 21 amino acids. V dropped 7 bases and J dropped 2; count of bases not matched to a gene: 24. The germline CDR1 and CDR2 sequences are MNHEY and SVGEGT. Preparing the TCRbeta library involved the use of unique molecular identifiers. Each CDR3 protein gets one entry after TCRdb re-called the PCR reads with MiXCR. Of about 540,000 distinct CDR3 sequences listed, 15% to 20% are singletons.

J is TRBJ2-4 and V is TRBV6-2 or TRBV6-3, with 9 bases aligning to TRBD2. This clonotype was obtained from a human donor who donated a stem cell graft to a child with acute lymphoblastic leukemia. Specimen: PBMCs from the stem cell graft donor, collected from the stem cell graft. The CDR3 loop is CASTKATPGSGSWGTKNIQYF. For the CDR3, the DNA is TGTGCCAGCACCAAAGCCACTCCGGGTAGCGGGAGTTGGGGAACCAAAAACATTCAGTACTTC.